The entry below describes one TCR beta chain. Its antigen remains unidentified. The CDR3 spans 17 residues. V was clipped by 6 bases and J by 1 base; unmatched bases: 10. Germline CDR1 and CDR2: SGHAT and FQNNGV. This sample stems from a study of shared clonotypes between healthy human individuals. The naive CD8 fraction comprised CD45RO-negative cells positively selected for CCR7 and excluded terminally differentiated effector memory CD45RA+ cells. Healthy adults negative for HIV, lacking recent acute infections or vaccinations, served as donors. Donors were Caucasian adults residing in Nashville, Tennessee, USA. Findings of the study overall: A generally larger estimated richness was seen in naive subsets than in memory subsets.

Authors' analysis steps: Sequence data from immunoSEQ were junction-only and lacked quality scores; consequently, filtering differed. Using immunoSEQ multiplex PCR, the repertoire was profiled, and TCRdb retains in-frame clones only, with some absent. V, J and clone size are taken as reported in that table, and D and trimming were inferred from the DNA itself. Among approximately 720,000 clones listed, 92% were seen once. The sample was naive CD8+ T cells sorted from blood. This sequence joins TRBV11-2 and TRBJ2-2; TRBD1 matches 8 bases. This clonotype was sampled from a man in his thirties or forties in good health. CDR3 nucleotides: TGTGCCAGCAGTCTTCGCCAGGGGGCGAGGAACACCGGGGAGCTGTTTTTT. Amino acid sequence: CASSLRQGARNTGELFF.